The 5 T cell receptor beta chains reported below all come from one sample, sequenced in a study of post-analysis software for immune sequencing data. Notes on the study in general: TRBV segments more frequent in patients than in controls numbered roughly 5 and included TRBV5-6, TRBV5-1 and TRBV20-1.

Every TCR beta cDNA library bore unique molecular identifiers. TCRdb processed the PCR reads anew with MiXCR; each CDR3 protein has one entry. The sample has about 540,000 distinct CDR3 sequences; approximately 31% are singletons. These TCRs' antigens remain unknown. The sequencing input was blood. The receptors shown here come from a girl younger than 18 with multiple sclerosis.

This chain uses TRBV5-1 with TRBJ2-5; 11 positions agree with TRBD2. The CDR3 is 16 amino acids. Trimming took 3 bases from V and 6 from J; bases not matched to a gene: 10. Germline CDR1 is SGHRS and CDR2 is YFSETQ. The CDR3 spells CASSWRAGTSGKTQYF. CDR3 nucleotides: TGCGCCAGCAGCTGGCGGGCCGGGACTAGCGGCAAGACCCAGTACTTC.

CDR3 loop: CASSISGGADEQFF. The CDR3 DNA is TGTGCCAGCAGCATCAGCGGGGGGGCGGATGAGCAGTTCTTC. This chain joins TRBV7-6 and TRBJ2-1; 10 positions match TRBD2. This CDR3 contains 14 residues. V lost 5 bases and J lost 8; bases outside the gene matches: 6. Germline V gene sequence: CDR1 SGHVS, CDR2 FNYEAQ.

The table lists this clonotype with many counts. This sequence joins TRBV6-4 and TRBJ2-1; possible D gene TRBD2, 6 bases. Germline V gene data show CDR1 as MRHNA and CDR2 as SNTAGT. The CDR3 runs to 13 residues. Trimming took 3 bases from V and 7 from J, leaving 10 bases between them. The DNA for the CDR3 is TGTGCCAGCAGTGATTGGGGGGAGAATGAGCAGTTCTTC. It encodes CASSDWGENEQFF.

V and J are TRBV7-8 and TRBJ1-6; D unclear. The V and J ends lost 5 bases and 8 bases respectively, with 13 bases between them. The germline gives CDR1 SGHVS, CDR2 FQNEAQ. CDR3 length: 14 residues. The DNA for the CDR3 is TGTGCCAGCAGCCTGCGCGGGATCGATTCACCCCTCCACTTT. The encoded protein is CASSLRGIDSPLHF.

The chain is built from TRBV12-3 or TRBV12-4 and TRBJ1-1, with 7 bases fitting TRBD1. CDR3 size: 11 residues. After removal of 7 bases from V and 7 bases from J, the junction contained 3 bases not matched to a gene. CDR3 nucleotides: TGTGCCAGCACCAGGACAGGTGAAGCTTTCTTT. This translates into CASTRTGEAFF.